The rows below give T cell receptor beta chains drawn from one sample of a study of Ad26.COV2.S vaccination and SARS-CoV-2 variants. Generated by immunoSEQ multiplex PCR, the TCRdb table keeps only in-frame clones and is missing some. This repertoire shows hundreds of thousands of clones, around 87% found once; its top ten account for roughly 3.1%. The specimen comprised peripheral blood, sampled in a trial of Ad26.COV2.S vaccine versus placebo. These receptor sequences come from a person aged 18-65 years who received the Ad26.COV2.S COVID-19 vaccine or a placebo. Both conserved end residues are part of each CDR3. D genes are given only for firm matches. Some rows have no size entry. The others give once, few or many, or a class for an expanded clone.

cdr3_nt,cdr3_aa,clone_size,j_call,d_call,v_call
TGTGCCCAGCGGGGTGCGATTCATGGCTACACCTTC,CAQRGAIHGYTF,.,TRBJ1-2,.,TRBV30
TGTGCCAGCAGCTTCGGGGGAATCAGTTACGAGCAGTACTTC,CASSFGGISYEQYF,.,TRBJ2-7,.,TRBV5-6
TGTGCCAGCAGCACCCGGGGGGGAGGGGGCTATGGCTACACCTTC,CASSTRGGGGYGYTF,.,TRBJ1-2,.,TRBV13
TGCGCCAGCAGCTTGGGACAGTTCCTCGATGCGGAGACCCAGTACTTC,CASSLGQFLDAETQYF,.,TRBJ2-5,.,TRBV5-1
TGTGCCTGGGAGCAGGGTCTGGATCAGCCCCAGCATTTT,CAWEQGLDQPQHF,.,TRBJ1-5,.,TRBV30
TGTGCCTGGAATACGCAAGGGGAGGAGACCCAGTACTTC,CAWNTQGEETQYF,.,TRBJ2-5,.,TRBV30
TGTGCCAGCAGCCACTTACAGGGGAACACAGATACGCAGTATTTT,CASSHLQGNTDTQYF,once,TRBJ2-3,TRBD1,TRBV13
TGTGCCAGCAGTTTATTAGGAAGATGGGAGACTGAAGCTTTCTTT,CASSLLGRWETEAFF,few,TRBJ1-1,.,TRBV27
TGTGCCAGCAGCTTACTTATAAACAGGGGAGAATCACCCCTCCACTTT,CASSLLINRGESPLHF,.,TRBJ1-6,TRBD1,TRBV7-9
TGTGCCAGCAGCGTAGAGGGCGGGGGGCCCCAACAAGAGACCCAGTACTTC,CASSVEGGGPQQETQYF,.,TRBJ2-5,TRBD2,TRBV9
TGCAGTGCCGGGACTAACTATGGCTACACCTTC,CSAGTNYGYTF,once,TRBJ1-2,.,TRBV20-1
TGCAGCGTCGGAACTAGGCGGAGCTACGAGCAGTACTTC,CSVGTRRSYEQYF,.,TRBJ2-7,.,TRBV29-1
TGTGCCAGCAGGTCTGGGGGGGCGAGGGGCTACACCTTC,CASRSGGARGYTF,.,TRBJ1-2,.,TRBV6-5
TGTGCCAGCAGCGCCGGGACAGCGATCTCTGGAAACACCATATATTTT,CASSAGTAISGNTIYF,.,TRBJ1-3,TRBD1,TRBV9
TGTGCCAGCAACTCGTGGGTGAACACCGGGGAGCTGTTTTTT,CASNSWVNTGELFF,.,TRBJ2-2,.,TRBV13
TGTGCCAGCAGCAAAGGGGGGGATGCTGAAAAACTGTTTTTT,CASSKGGDAEKLFF,.,TRBJ1-4,.,TRBV21-1
TGTGCCAGCAGTGATTACAGCAATCAGCCCCAGCATTTT,CASSDYSNQPQHF,.,TRBJ1-5,.,TRBV25-1
TGCGCCAGCAGCCAAGGTCGGGGGGGCCCGGAGTTCACAGATACGCAGTATTTT,CASSQGRGGPEFTDTQYF,.,TRBJ2-3,TRBD2,TRBV4-3
TGTGCCAGCAGCTTACGGGTTGGGACAGGGGAGTATGGCTACACCTTC,CASSLRVGTGEYGYTF,.,TRBJ1-2,TRBD1,TRBV7-2
TGTGCCAGCAGTTACAACAGGGGGAGGACTGAAGCTTTCTTT,CASSYNRGRTEAFF,once,TRBJ1-1,TRBD1,TRBV6-6
TGTGCCACCAGCACAAGGACAGGTACCTACGAGCAGTACTTC,CATSTRTGTYEQYF,once,TRBJ2-7,TRBD1,TRBV15
TGTGCCAGCAGCTTCGGGACTAGCGGTACCGAGCAGTACTTC,CASSFGTSGTEQYF,.,TRBJ2-7,TRBD2,TRBV11-2
TGCGCCAGCAGCCACACGCGGGCCGGCAGCGAAAAACTGTTTTTT,CASSHTRAGSEKLFF,.,TRBJ1-4,.,TRBV4-3
TGCGCCAGCAGCCTCGGAGGGGGGGCCCGCACAGATACGCAGTATTTT,CASSLGGGARTDTQYF,once,TRBJ2-3,.,TRBV4-3